This T cell receptor beta chain stems from a study of CD4+ T cells in melanoma. Study results and limitations: CD8+ T cell, macrophage and B cell function reportedly correlated with neoantigen-specific CD4+ T cells. Diverse differentiation states were reported for melanoma neoantigen-specific CD4+ T cells.

The CDR3 is 16 amino acids. The V end was cut by 3 bases, the J end by 6 bases, with 19 bases between. Germline V gene sequence: CDR1 SGHNT, CDR2 YENEEA. Of note for this clone: As yet, its antigen is unknown.

Clones were read by immunoSEQ multiplex PCR, and TCRdb kept only the in-frame ones, dropping some. The table has around 10,000 clones, about 66% seen once. Sequencing was done on a sample of cells from a culture (not recorded whether cultured in vitro). This clonotype originated in a human donor with melanoma. The rearrangement links TRBV11-3 to TRBJ2-3, with D uncertain. CDR3 coding DNA: TGTGCCAGCAGCTTTTCATACGGACCGGCAGCGGATACGCAGTATTTT. It specifies CASSFSYGPAADTQYF.